The rows below give T cell receptor beta chains drawn from one sample of a study of blood T cells in healthy people across ages. Via MiXCR, TCRdb re-called the 5' RACE reads, giving one row per CDR3 protein. The sample has 850,000 to 1,300,000 distinct CDR3 sequences; around 43% are singletons. The sample was blood. All receptors come from a woman aged 60-70 years in good health. CDR3s include the opening cysteine and the closing phenylalanine or tryptophan. A D gene is named only where the DNA matches it firmly. Size values are once, few and many counts, or a class for expanded clones, and some rows have none.

J gene: TRBJ1-5
D gene: -
V gene: TRBV28
clone size: -
CDR3 protein: CASSPGGIRAQPQHF
CDR3 DNA: TGTGCCAGCAGTCCCGGGGGGATCAGGGCCCAGCCCCAGCATTTT

J gene: TRBJ2-1
D gene: -
V gene: TRBV27
clone size: few
CDR3 protein: CASSFEDEQFF
CDR3 DNA: TGTGCCAGCAGTTTCGAGGATGAGCAGTTCTTC

J gene: TRBJ2-7
D gene: -
V gene: TRBV20-1
clone size: -
CDR3 protein: CSALSWGRGYYEQYF
CDR3 DNA: TGCAGTGCTCTAAGTTGGGGCAGGGGTTACTACGAGCAGTACTTC

J gene: TRBJ2-3
D gene: -
V gene: TRBV7-9
clone size: -
CDR3 protein: CASSSAYTDTQYF
CDR3 DNA: TGTGCCAGCAGCTCGGCATACACAGATACGCAGTATTTT

J gene: TRBJ1-4
D gene: TRBD1
V gene: TRBV7-9
clone size: few
CDR3 protein: CASSFTGGQLNEKLFF
CDR3 DNA: TGTGCCAGCAGCTTCACCGGGGGACAGCTTAATGAAAAACTGTTTTTT

J gene: TRBJ2-5
D gene: -
V gene: TRBV30
clone size: -
CDR3 protein: CAWRPPLGETQYF
CDR3 DNA: TGTGCCTGGAGACCTCCGTTAGGAGAGACCCAGTACTTC

J gene: TRBJ2-3
D gene: -
V gene: TRBV5-1
clone size: -
CDR3 protein: CASNAGAREDTQYF
CDR3 DNA: TGCGCCAGTAACGCGGGGGCCAGGGAAGATACGCAGTATTTT

J gene: TRBJ2-7
D gene: TRBD2
V gene: TRBV13
clone size: -
CDR3 protein: CASSLTGRLAVSYEQYF
CDR3 DNA: TGTGCCAGCAGCTTGACCGGGAGACTAGCGGTCTCCTACGAGCAGTACTTC

J gene: TRBJ1-2
D gene: TRBD1
V gene: TRBV12-3/TRBV12-4
clone size: -
CDR3 protein: CASSFPTGDPDGYTF
CDR3 DNA: TGTGCCAGCAGCTTCCCCACAGGGGACCCCGATGGCTACACCTTC

J gene: TRBJ2-7
D gene: TRBD2
V gene: TRBV20-1
clone size: few
CDR3 protein: CSAPRGGYEQYF
CDR3 DNA: TGCAGTGCCCCCCGGGGGGGTTACGAGCAGTACTTC

J gene: TRBJ2-7
D gene: TRBD2
V gene: TRBV4-2
clone size: few
CDR3 protein: CASSQDLMTSGSGEQYF
CDR3 DNA: TGTGCCAGCAGCCAAGATCTCATGACTAGCGGGAGCGGCGAGCAGTACTTC

J gene: TRBJ2-1
D gene: TRBD2
V gene: TRBV6-1
clone size: -
CDR3 protein: CASSEGLAGRQFF
CDR3 DNA: TGTGCCAGCAGTGAAGGGCTAGCGGGAAGACAGTTCTTC

J gene: TRBJ2-1
D gene: TRBD2
V gene: TRBV20-1
clone size: few
CDR3 protein: CSAESGTRSYNEQFF
CDR3 DNA: TGCAGTGCCGAAAGCGGGACTCGCTCCTACAATGAGCAGTTCTTC

J gene: TRBJ2-7
D gene: TRBD2
V gene: TRBV5-1
clone size: -
CDR3 protein: CASSLLSLAGSSYEQYF
CDR3 DNA: TGCGCCAGCAGCTTGTTATCCTTAGCGGGCAGCTCCTACGAGCAGTACTTC

J gene: TRBJ2-2
D gene: -
V gene: TRBV28
clone size: -
CDR3 protein: CASSLGLRNTGELFF
CDR3 DNA: TGTGCCAGCAGTTTGGGACTTCGGAACACCGGGGAGCTGTTTTTT

J gene: TRBJ2-1
D gene: -
V gene: TRBV29-1
clone size: -
CDR3 protein: CSVLSFGDSYNEQFF
CDR3 DNA: TGCAGCGTCCTCTCGTTCGGGGACTCCTACAATGAGCAGTTCTTC

J gene: TRBJ2-3
D gene: TRBD1
V gene: TRBV5-1
clone size: -
CDR3 protein: CASSLDRTGANTDTQYF
CDR3 DNA: TGCGCCAGCAGCTTGGATCGGACAGGGGCTAACACAGATACGCAGTATTTT

J gene: TRBJ2-5
D gene: -
V gene: TRBV7-6
clone size: -
CDR3 protein: CASSLVIQETQYF
CDR3 DNA: TGTGCCAGCAGCTTAGTCATTCAAGAGACCCAGTACTTC

J gene: TRBJ1-2
D gene: TRBD1
V gene: TRBV5-6
clone size: many
CDR3 protein: CASSLDRDYGYTF
CDR3 DNA: TGTGCCAGCAGCTTAGACAGGGACTATGGCTACACCTTC

J gene: TRBJ2-7
D gene: TRBD2
V gene: TRBV20-1
clone size: -
CDR3 protein: CSANRRLAGASYEQYF
CDR3 DNA: TGCAGTGCCAACCGACGACTAGCGGGTGCCTCCTACGAGCAGTACTTC

J gene: TRBJ2-7
D gene: -
V gene: TRBV12-3/TRBV12-4
clone size: -
CDR3 protein: CASQGRPNYNEQYF
CDR3 DNA: TGTGCCAGCCAGGGGCGACCGAACTACAATGAGCAGTACTTC

J gene: TRBJ1-2
D gene: -
V gene: TRBV7-9
clone size: -
CDR3 protein: CASSPSGAFGYTF
CDR3 DNA: TGTGCCAGCAGCCCAAGTGGGGCTTTTGGCTACACCTTC

J gene: TRBJ2-6
D gene: -
V gene: TRBV6-1
clone size: -
CDR3 protein: CASSEGRLSGANVLTF
CDR3 DNA: TGTGCCAGCAGTGAAGGCCGGCTCTCTGGGGCCAACGTCCTGACTTTC

J gene: TRBJ2-6
D gene: TRBD1
V gene: TRBV5-6
clone size: -
CDR3 protein: CASSFPGQGATGANVLTF
CDR3 DNA: TGTGCCAGCAGTTTTCCGGGACAGGGGGCAACTGGGGCCAACGTCCTGACTTTC

J gene: TRBJ2-3
D gene: -
V gene: TRBV20-1
clone size: -
CDR3 protein: CSAASPAGGLNTDTQYF
CDR3 DNA: TGCAGTGCTGCCAGCCCGGCAGGGGGACTAAACACAGATACGCAGTATTTT

J gene: TRBJ2-1
D gene: -
V gene: TRBV6-2/TRBV6-3
clone size: few
CDR3 protein: CASKTGDYSYNEQFF
CDR3 DNA: TGTGCCAGCAAAACAGGGGACTACTCCTACAATGAGCAGTTCTTC

J gene: TRBJ2-1
D gene: -
V gene: TRBV20-1
clone size: -
CDR3 protein: CSARDNPRDEQFF
CDR3 DNA: TGCAGTGCTAGAGATAACCCGAGGGATGAGCAGTTCTTC

J gene: TRBJ2-7
D gene: TRBD1
V gene: TRBV20-1
clone size: -
CDR3 protein: CSVLTGTGSYEQYF
CDR3 DNA: TGCAGTGTTCTTACCGGGACAGGCTCCTACGAGCAGTACTTC

J gene: TRBJ2-5
D gene: -
V gene: TRBV3-1
clone size: -
CDR3 protein: CASSQRRRVSETQYF
CDR3 DNA: TGTGCCAGCAGCCAACGGCGGAGGGTGTCGGAGACCCAGTACTTC

J gene: TRBJ2-3
D gene: -
V gene: TRBV12-3/TRBV12-4
clone size: -
CDR3 protein: CASSLARRLARTDTQYF
CDR3 DNA: TGTGCCAGCAGTTTAGCCCGCCGCCTAGCGAGGACAGATACGCAGTATTTT

J gene: TRBJ2-7
D gene: -
V gene: TRBV2
clone size: -
CDR3 protein: CASMGAEDYNEQYF
CDR3 DNA: TGTGCCAGCATGGGAGCGGAAGATTACAATGAGCAGTACTTC

J gene: TRBJ2-1
D gene: TRBD2
V gene: TRBV5-1
clone size: few
CDR3 protein: CASSVRTSGYNEQFF
CDR3 DNA: TGCGCCAGCAGTGTCCGGACTAGCGGGTACAATGAGCAGTTCTTC

J gene: TRBJ2-7
D gene: -
V gene: TRBV6-2/TRBV6-3
clone size: -
CDR3 protein: CASSTTSMGYGQYF
CDR3 DNA: TGTGCCAGCAGTACGACATCCATGGGATACGGGCAGTACTTC

J gene: TRBJ2-5
D gene: -
V gene: TRBV9
clone size: -
CDR3 protein: CASSAGGQSFKETQYF
CDR3 DNA: TGTGCCAGCAGCGCCGGTGGACAGAGCTTTAAAGAGACCCAGTACTTC

J gene: TRBJ2-3
D gene: TRBD2
V gene: TRBV28
clone size: many
CDR3 protein: CASNNQLAGDPRAQYF
CDR3 DNA: TGTGCCAGCAACAACCAGCTAGCGGGAGACCCTAGGGCGCAGTATTTT

J gene: TRBJ2-5
D gene: -
V gene: TRBV24-1
clone size: few
CDR3 protein: CATSDKDYQETQYF
CDR3 DNA: TGTGCCACCAGTGATAAGGACTACCAAGAGACCCAGTACTTC

J gene: TRBJ2-1
D gene: TRBD2
V gene: TRBV12-3/TRBV12-4
clone size: -
CDR3 protein: CASSISGPASEQFF
CDR3 DNA: TGTGCCAGCAGCATTAGCGGGCCGGCTAGTGAGCAGTTCTTC

J gene: TRBJ2-1
D gene: -
V gene: TRBV11-1
clone size: -
CDR3 protein: CASSSLGDGTYDNEQFF
CDR3 DNA: TGTGCCAGCAGCTCACTAGGAGACGGGACGTATGACAATGAGCAGTTCTTC